The entry below gives a single T cell receptor (beta chain) sequence along with its context. The data originate from a study of CDR3 diversity in severe acne. TCRdb reanalysed the PCR reads using MiXCR and keeps one entry per CDR3 protein. The sample contains approximately 97,000 distinct CDR3 sequences, roughly 51% of which appear only once. V dropped 0 bases and J dropped 2 bases, with 11 bases sitting between them. The germline V gene has CDR1 MGHRA and CDR2 YSYEKL. CDR3 length: 15 residues. This sequence was found in a male donor with acne. V is TRBV4-1 and J is TRBJ2-7, with D possibly TRBD1 on 6 matching bases. Sequenced sample: blood. In DNA, the CDR3 is TGCGCCAGCAGCCAAGAGCCGACAGGTACCTACGAGCAGTACTTC. Its protein product is CASSQEPTGTYEQYF.